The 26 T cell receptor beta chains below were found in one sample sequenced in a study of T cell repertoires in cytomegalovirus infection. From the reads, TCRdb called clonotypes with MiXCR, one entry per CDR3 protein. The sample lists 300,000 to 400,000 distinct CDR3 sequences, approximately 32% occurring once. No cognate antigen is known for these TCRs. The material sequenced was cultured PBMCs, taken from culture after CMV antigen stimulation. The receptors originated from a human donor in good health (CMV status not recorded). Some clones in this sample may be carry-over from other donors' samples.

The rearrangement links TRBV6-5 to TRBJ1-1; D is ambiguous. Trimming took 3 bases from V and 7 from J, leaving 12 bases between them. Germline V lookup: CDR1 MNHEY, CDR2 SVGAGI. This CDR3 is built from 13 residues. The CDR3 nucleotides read TGTGCCAGCAGTTATTGGGGAACGGGTGAAGCTTTCTTT. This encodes CASSYWGTGEAFF.

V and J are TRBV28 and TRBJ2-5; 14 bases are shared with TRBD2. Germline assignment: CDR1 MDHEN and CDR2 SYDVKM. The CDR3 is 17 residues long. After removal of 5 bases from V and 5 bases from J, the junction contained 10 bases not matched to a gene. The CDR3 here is CASSKAGTSGRDETQYF. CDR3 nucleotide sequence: TGTGCCAGCAGTAAAGCCGGGACTAGCGGGAGAGACGAGACCCAGTACTTC.

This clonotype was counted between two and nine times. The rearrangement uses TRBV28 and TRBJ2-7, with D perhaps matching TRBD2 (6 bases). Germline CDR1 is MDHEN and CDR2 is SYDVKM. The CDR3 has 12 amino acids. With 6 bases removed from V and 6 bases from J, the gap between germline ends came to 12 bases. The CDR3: CASRGTLIEQYF. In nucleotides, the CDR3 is TGTGCCAGCAGGGGGACTTTAATCGAGCAGTACTTC. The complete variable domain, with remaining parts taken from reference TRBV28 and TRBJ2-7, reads DVKVTQSSRYLVKRTGEKVFLECVQDMDHENMFWYRQDPGLGLRLIYFSYDVKMKEKGDIPEGYSVSREKKERFSLILESASTNQTSMYLCASRGTLIEQYFGPGTRLTVT.

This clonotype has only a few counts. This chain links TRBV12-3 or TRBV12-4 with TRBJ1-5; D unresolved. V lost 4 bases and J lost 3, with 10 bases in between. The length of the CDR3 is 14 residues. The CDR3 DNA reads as TGTGCCAGCAGTTCCGGGGAGTCCAATCAGCCCCAGCATTTT. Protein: CASSSGESNQPQHF.

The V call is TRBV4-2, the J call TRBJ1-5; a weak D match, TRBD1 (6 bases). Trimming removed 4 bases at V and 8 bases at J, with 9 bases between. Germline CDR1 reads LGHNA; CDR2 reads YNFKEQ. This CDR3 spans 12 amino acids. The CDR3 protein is CASSPEGEPQHF. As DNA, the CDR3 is TGTGCCAGCAGCCCAGAGGGGGAGCCCCAGCATTTT.

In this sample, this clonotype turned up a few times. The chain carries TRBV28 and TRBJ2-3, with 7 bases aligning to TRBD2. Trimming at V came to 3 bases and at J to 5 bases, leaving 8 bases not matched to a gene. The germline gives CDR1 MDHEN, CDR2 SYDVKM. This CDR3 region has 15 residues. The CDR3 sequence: CASSFGGSIGDTQYF. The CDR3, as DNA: TGTGCCAGCAGTTTTGGCGGGAGTATTGGAGATACGCAGTATTTT.

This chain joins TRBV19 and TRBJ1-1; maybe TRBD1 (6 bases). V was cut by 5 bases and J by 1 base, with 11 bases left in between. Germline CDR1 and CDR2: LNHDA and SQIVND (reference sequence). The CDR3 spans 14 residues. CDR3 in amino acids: CASSLQGQNTEAFF. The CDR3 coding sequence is TGTGCCAGTAGTTTACAGGGCCAGAACACTGAAGCTTTCTTT.

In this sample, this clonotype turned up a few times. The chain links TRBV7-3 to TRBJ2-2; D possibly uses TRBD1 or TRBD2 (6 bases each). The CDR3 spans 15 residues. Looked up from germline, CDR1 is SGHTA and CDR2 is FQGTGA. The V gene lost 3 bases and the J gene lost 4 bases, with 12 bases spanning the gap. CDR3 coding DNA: TGTGCCAGCAGCTTCTCGGGGGCCTCCACCGGGGAGCTGTTTTTT. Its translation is CASSFSGASTGELFF.

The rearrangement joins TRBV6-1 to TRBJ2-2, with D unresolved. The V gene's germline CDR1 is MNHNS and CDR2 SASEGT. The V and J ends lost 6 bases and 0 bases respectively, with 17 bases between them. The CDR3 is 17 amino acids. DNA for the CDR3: TGTGCCAGCAGACAAATAAGGACGGATGCGAACACCGGGGAGCTGTTTTTT. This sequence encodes CASRQIRTDANTGELFF.

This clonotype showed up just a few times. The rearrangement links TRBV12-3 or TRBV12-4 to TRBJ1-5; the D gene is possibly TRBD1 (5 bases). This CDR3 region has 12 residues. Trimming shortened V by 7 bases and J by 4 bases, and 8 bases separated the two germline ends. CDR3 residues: CASTGGNQPQHF. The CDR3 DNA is TGTGCCAGCACCGGGGGGAATCAGCCCCAGCATTTT.

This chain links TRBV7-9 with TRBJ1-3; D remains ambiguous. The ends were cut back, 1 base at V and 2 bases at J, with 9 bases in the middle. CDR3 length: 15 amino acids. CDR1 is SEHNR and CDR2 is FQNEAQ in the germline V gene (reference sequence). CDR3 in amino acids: CASSLVPTAGNTIYF. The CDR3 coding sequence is TGTGCCAGCAGCTTAGTGCCCACGGCTGGAAACACCATATATTTT. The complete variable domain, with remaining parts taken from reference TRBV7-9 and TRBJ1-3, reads DTGVSQNPRHKITKRGQNVTFRCDPISEHNRLYWYRQTLGQGPEFLTYFQNEAQLEKSRLLSDRFSAERPKGSFSTLEIQRTEQGDSAMYLCASSLVPTAGNTIYFGEGSWLTVV.

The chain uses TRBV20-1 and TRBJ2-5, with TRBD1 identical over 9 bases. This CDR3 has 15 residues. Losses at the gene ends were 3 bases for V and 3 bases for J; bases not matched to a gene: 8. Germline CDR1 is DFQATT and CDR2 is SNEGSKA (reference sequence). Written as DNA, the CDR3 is TGCAGTGCTAGTAGCGGACAGGGGTGGGAAGAGACCCAGTACTTC. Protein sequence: CSASSGQGWEETQYF.

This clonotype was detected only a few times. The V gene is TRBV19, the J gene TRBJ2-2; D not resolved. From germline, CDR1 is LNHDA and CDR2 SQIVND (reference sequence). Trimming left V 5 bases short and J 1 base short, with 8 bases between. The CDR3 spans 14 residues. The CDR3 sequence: CASSVSGNTGELFF. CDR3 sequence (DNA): TGTGCCAGTAGTGTTTCCGGGAACACCGGGGAGCTGTTTTTT.

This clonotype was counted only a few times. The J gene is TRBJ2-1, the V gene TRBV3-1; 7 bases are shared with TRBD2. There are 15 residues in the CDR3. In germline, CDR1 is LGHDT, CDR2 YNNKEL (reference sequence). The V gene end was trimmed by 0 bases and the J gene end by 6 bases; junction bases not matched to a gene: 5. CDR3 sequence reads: CASSQEATSSNEQFF. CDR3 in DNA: TGTGCCAGCAGCCAAGAAGCGACTAGCAGCAATGAGCAGTTCTTC.

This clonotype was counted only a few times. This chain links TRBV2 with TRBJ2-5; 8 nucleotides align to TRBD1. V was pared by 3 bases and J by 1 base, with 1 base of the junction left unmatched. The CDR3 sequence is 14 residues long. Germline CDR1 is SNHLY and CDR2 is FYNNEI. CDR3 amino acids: CASSEDRAQETQYF. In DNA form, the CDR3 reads TGTGCCAGCAGTGAGGACAGGGCCCAAGAGACCCAGTACTTC.

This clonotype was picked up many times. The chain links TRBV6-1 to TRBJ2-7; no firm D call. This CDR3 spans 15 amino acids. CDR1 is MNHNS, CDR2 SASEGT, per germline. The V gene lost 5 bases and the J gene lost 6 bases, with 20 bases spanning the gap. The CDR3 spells CASSRPGRTRGEQYF. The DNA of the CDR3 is TGTGCCAGCAGTCGACCCGGACGGACCCGAGGCGAGCAGTACTTC.

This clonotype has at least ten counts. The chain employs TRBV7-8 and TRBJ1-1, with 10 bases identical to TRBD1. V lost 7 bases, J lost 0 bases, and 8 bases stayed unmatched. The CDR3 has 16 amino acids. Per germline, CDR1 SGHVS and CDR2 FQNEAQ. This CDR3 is CASKTSGTGVNTEAFF. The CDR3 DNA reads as TGTGCCAGCAAAACTTCCGGGACAGGGGTGAACACTGAAGCTTTCTTT.

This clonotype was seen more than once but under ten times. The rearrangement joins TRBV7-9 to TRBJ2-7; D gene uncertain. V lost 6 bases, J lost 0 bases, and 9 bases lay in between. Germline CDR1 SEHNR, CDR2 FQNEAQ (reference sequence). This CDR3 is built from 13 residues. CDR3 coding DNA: TGTGCCAGCAGTTCCGGGCTCTCCTACGAGCAGTACTTC. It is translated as CASSSGLSYEQYF.

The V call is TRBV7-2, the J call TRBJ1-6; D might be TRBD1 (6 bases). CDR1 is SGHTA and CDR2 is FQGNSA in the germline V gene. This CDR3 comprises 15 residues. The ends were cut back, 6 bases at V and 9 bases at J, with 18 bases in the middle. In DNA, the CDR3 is TGTGCCAGCAGAGTCGGGACACTTCGGGGTTCACCCCTCCACTTT. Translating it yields CASRVGTLRGSPLHF.

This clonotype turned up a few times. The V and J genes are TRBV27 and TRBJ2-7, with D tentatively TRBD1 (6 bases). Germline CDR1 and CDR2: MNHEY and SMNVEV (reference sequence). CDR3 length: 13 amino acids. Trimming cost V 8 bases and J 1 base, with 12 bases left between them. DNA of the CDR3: TGTGCCAGCTTGGGACAAGCTTCCTACGAGCAGTACTTC. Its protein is CASLGQASYEQYF.

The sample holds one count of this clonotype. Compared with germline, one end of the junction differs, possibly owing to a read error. This chain's CDR3 is CVSADRALYEQYF. The CDR3 DNA reads TGTGTCAGTGCGGACAGGGCATTATACGAGCAGTACTTC. J is TRBJ2-7 and V is TRBV19; 8 bases are a match to TRBD1. The germline V gene has CDR1 LNHDA and CDR2 SQIVND (reference sequence). The CDR3 covers 13 residues.

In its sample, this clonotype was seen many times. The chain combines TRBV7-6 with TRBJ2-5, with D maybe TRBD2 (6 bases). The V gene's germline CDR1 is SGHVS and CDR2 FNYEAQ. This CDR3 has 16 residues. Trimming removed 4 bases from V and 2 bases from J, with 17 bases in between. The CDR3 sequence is CASSSPRGREQETQYF. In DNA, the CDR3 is TGTGCCAGCAGCTCCCCCCGGGGCCGGGAGCAAGAGACCCAGTACTTC. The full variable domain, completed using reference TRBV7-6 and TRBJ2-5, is GAGVSQSPRYKVTKRGQDVALRCDPISGHVSLYWYRQALGQGPEFLTYFNYEAQQDKSGLPNDRFSAERPEGSISTLTIQRTEQRDSAMYRCASSSPRGREQETQYFGPGTRLLVL.

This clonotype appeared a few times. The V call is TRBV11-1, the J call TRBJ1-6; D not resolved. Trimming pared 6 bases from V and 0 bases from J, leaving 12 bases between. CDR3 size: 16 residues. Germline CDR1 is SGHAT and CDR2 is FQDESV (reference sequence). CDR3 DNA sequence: TGTGCCAGCAGTGCAAGGGAGAGCTCCTATAATTCACCCCTCCACTTT. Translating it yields CASSARESSYNSPLHF.

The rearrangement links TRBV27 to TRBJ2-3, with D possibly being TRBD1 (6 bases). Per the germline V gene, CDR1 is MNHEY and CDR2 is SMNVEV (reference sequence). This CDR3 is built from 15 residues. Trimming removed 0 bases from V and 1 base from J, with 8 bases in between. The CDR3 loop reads CASSLSKGGTDTQYF. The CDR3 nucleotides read TGTGCCAGCAGTTTATCGAAGGGGGGCACAGATACGCAGTATTTT.

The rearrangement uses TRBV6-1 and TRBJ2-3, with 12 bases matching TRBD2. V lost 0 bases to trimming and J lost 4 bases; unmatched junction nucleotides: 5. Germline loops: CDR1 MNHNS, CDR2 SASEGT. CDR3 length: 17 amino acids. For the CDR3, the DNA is TGTGCCAGCAGTGAAGCAGGAGCTAGCGGGGGGGCAGATACGCAGTATTTT. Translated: CASSEAGASGGADTQYF.

The chain's CDR3 is CASTETGYEQYF. In DNA, the CDR3 is TGTGCCAGCACCGAGACAGGGTACGAGCAGTACTTC. This chain joins TRBV12-3 or TRBV12-4 and TRBJ2-7; 7 positions match TRBD1. CDR3 length: 12 amino acids. Trimming at V came to 7 bases and at J to 4 bases, leaving 4 bases not matched to a gene.